Listed here are 9 T cell receptor beta chains from one sample, sequenced in a study of CD8 T cells in ankylosing spondylitis. TCRdb reprocessed the 5' RACE reads via MiXCR and lists one record per CDR3 protein. The sample lists about 220,000 distinct CDR3 sequences, approximately 24% occurring once. The sequencing input was blood, either unsorted or a sorted T cell fraction (not recorded which). The receptors stem from a male donor with ankylosing spondylitis or in good health (not recorded which).

The chain combines TRBV11-2 with TRBJ2-3; TRBD1 agrees at 8 bases. The CDR3 runs 16 residues. The germline gives CDR1 SGHAT, CDR2 FQNNGV. Trimming took 5 bases from V and 0 from J; bases not matched to a gene: 7. DNA for the CDR3: TGTGCCAGCAGCCCCAGGACAGGGCCTAGCACAGATACGCAGTATTTT. Amino acids: CASSPRTGPSTDTQYF.

This clonotype was detected a few times. The junction does not match germline at one end; this may be a read error. The chain recombines TRBV29-1 with TRBJ1-3; possible D gene TRBD1, 6 bases. Germline V lookup: CDR1 SQVTM, CDR2 ANQGSEA. This CDR3 has 11 amino acids. This CDR3 reads CSVEDTGTLDF. The DNA of the CDR3 is TGCAGCGTTGAAGATACCGGGACACTCGATTTT. The full variable domain, completed using reference TRBV29-1 and TRBJ1-3, is SAVISQKPSRDICQRGTSLTIQCQVDSQVTMMFWYRQQPGQSLTLIATANQGSEATYESGFVIDKFPISRPNLTFSTLTVSNMSPEDSSIYLCSVEDTGTLDFGEGSWLTVV.

The V gene is TRBV12-3 or TRBV12-4, the J gene TRBJ2-3; no clear D gene. V lost 6 bases, J lost 0 bases, and 13 bases lay in between. This CDR3 is built from 15 residues. CDR3 loop: CASRLGRTSTDTQYF. The DNA for the CDR3 is TGTGCCAGCAGGCTTGGAAGAACTAGCACAGATACGCAGTATTTT.

This clonotype showed up many times. The CDR3 loop reads CSARATGNQPQHF. In DNA, the CDR3 is TGCAGTGCTAGGGCAACAGGGAATCAGCCCCAGCATTTT. The chain carries TRBV20-1 and TRBJ1-5; TRBD1 is a possible D gene (6 bases). V gave up 3 bases and J gave up 4 bases, with 10 bases separating them. Germline V gene sequence: CDR1 DFQATT, CDR2 SNEGSKA (reference sequence). The CDR3 totals 13 residues.

Only a few counts were recorded for this clonotype. The chain is built from TRBV29-1 and TRBJ1-3; D is unclear. Trimming stripped 8 bases from V and 4 bases from J, with 9 bases between. The CDR3 has 11 residues. Germline-derived CDR1 and CDR2 are SQVTM and ANQGSEA. The DNA for the CDR3 is TGCAGCTGTGAGGAGGGAAACACCATATATTTT. Protein: CSCEEGNTIYF.

As to this clonotype: It may be a read error: a sequence one base away is much more abundant. The chain has TRBV27 and TRBJ1-6, with D perhaps matching TRBD1 (5 bases). CDR1 is MNHEY, CDR2 SMNVEV, per germline (reference sequence). The CDR3 consists of 16 residues. CDR3 coding DNA: TGTGCCAGCAGCCCGAATCAAGGGGTCTATAATTCACCCCTCCCCTTT. Its translation is CASSPNQGVYNSPLPF.

V and J are TRBV5-6 and TRBJ2-4, with D possibly being TRBD1 or TRBD2 (5 bases each). CDR1 SGHDT and CDR2 YYEEEE come from the germline V gene. V was cut by 5 bases and J by 0 bases, with 12 bases left in between. The CDR3 spans 15 residues. The CDR3 DNA follows: TGTGCCAGCAGTGGGGGACCAGTAGCCAAAAACATTCAGTACTTC. Translated, it gives CASSGGPVAKNIQYF.

This chain uses TRBV7-9 with TRBJ2-4; D is possibly TRBD1 or TRBD2 (5 bases each). V shed 4 bases and J shed 9 bases, with 13 bases lying between them. Germline V gene lookup returns CDR1 SEHNR and CDR2 FQNEAQ (reference sequence). The CDR3 extends over 13 amino acids. DNA for the CDR3: TGTGCCAGCAGCTCCGGGACCGTAGGCATTCAGTACTTC. It translates to CASSSGTVGIQYF.

This clonotype appeared a few times. The chain uses TRBV4-1 and TRBJ2-2, with D perhaps matching TRBD2 (6 bases). Per the germline V gene, CDR1 is MGHRA and CDR2 is YSYEKL. V lost 0 bases and J lost 6, with 11 bases in between. The CDR3 length is 15 residues. CDR3 in amino acids: CASSQEQWGAGELFF. The CDR3 region has the DNA TGCGCCAGCAGCCAAGAACAGTGGGGGGCCGGGGAGCTGTTTTTT.